This T cell receptor beta chain comes out of a study of graft-versus-host responses after intestinal transplantation. Study-wide background: Recipients had transplants, and these were multivisceral, liver-intestinal, or isolated intestinal. All recipients got anti-thymocyte globulin induction, then tacrolimus and steroids for roughly three years.

TCRdb's table, derived via immunoSEQ multiplex PCR, lists solely in-frame clones and lacks some. The table records roughly 100,000 clones, more than 85% of them present only once. Study-wide results and caveats: Some patients had graft-donor T cell macrochimerism, and their allografts showed high graft-versus-host to host-versus-graft clonal ratios. There were GvH clones found in recipient marrow, and some of them appeared first in ileum or blood.

The CDR3 consists of 15 residues. V shed 4 bases, J shed 2 bases, and the junction held 3 bases outside the gene matches. CDR1 LNHDA and CDR2 SQIVND come from the germline V gene (reference sequence). Of note for this clone: The antigen is unknown.

This chain links TRBV19 with TRBJ1-3, with 9 bases that match TRBD1. The TCR sequence derives from a human donor who received an intestinal transplant. Sequencing was performed on unstimulated CD4+ T cells sorted from spleen or lymph node cells, taken before intestinal transplant. DNA of the CDR3: TGTGCCAGTAGTACGGGACAGGGAACTGGAAACACCATATATTTT. Translating it yields CASSTGQGTGNTIYF.